The T cell receptor beta chain under discussion was sequenced for a study of Tregs in tolerant kidney transplant recipients. The repertoire was sequenced with immunoSEQ multiplex PCR; TCRdb's copy has only in-frame clones and lacks some. The sample records about 66,000 clones, roughly 92% being singletons. The sequence came from a human donor who received a combined kidney and bone marrow transplant. Specimen: CD8+ T cells from blood, collected before the transplant.

The CDR3 reads CASSIGYGVSNEQFF. The CDR3 nucleotides are TGTGCCAGTAGTATAGGCTACGGGGTTTCCAATGAGCAGTTCTTC. The chain combines TRBV19 with TRBJ2-1; tentative D call: TRBD2 (5 bases). V lost 1 base and J lost 6, with 13 bases in between. The CDR3 consists of 15 residues. Germline V gives CDR1 LNHDA, CDR2 SQIVND (reference sequence).